This T cell receptor beta chain was found in a study of T cell repertoires in cytomegalovirus infection (dated by TCRdb to between 2018 and 2021). Concerning the study at large: The peptide stimulations were aimed at well-studied HLA-B-restricted epitopes as well as recently identified HLA-C-restricted CMV epitopes, whose presentation resists viral immunomodulation. Donor HLA type was relevant to the analysis, because carriage of CMV infection together with the matching HLA type was indicated by public TCR beta signatures. Here is what the overall study found, with its caveats: The ex vivo response was dominated by HLA-C-restricted CMV-specific TCR beta clonotypes, which also provided the single most frequent clonotype in two of eight donors. Cumulative frequency of public TCR beta family members discriminated carriers of CMV infection plus the relevant HLA type in this cohort and an independent roughly 330-donor cohort.

Regarding this clonotype: Its antigen specificity is not known. Per-base quality was not reported, and no clone a single base away is much larger than it.

The sequencer was an Illumina HiSeq 1500. TCRdb reprocessed the public reads (quality trimming at Q25 with fastp, clone calling with MiXCR) and kept in-frame beta chains. Rows with a matching CDR3 protein are joined into one entry that keeps the most common DNA and genes. Present in this sample are roughly 990,000 distinct CDR3 sequences, roughly 31% of which were seen just once. The top ten constitute roughly 13% of the sample. Interpreted using the paper, the treatment or condition label stands for: in vitro stimulation with specific CMV peptide epitopes to enrich CMV-specific T cells. This receptor was obtained from a human donor in good health (CMV status not recorded). Some clones in this sample may be carry-over from other donors' samples. Sample: cultured CD8+ T cells from PBMCs, taken from culture after CMV antigen stimulation.

The sequenced DNA: TGTGCCAGCTCACTCCGGGACAGGCTAAGTCTGGGCGATGAGCAGTTCTTC. Its amino acids are CASSLRDRLSLGDEQFF. The V gene is TRBV18 and the J gene is TRBJ2-1; 8 central bases correspond to TRBD1. The CDR3 holds 17 amino acids from the cysteine to the phenylalanine. The CDR3 DNA has 51 bases and is translated from base 1. The germline V gene encodes CDR1 KGHSH and CDR2 LQKENI. V is cut back by 4 bases and J by 8 bases, with 16 bases in the junction unmatched.